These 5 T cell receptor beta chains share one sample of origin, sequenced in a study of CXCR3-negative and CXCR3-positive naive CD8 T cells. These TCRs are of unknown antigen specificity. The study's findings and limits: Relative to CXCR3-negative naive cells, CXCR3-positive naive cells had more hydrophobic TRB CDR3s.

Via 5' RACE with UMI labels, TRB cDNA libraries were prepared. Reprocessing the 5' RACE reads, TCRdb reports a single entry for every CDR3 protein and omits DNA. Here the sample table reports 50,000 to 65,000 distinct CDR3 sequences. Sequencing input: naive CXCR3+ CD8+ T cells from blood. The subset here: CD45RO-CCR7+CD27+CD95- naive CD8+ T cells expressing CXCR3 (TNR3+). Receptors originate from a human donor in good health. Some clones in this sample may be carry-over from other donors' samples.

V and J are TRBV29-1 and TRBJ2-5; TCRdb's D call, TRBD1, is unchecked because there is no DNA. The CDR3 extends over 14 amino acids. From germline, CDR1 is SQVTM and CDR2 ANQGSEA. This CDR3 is CSVEAWQGEETQYF.

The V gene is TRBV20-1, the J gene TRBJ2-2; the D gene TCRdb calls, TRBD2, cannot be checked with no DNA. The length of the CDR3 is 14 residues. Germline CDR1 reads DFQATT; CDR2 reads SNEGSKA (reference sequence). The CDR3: CSSPGHFDTGELFF.

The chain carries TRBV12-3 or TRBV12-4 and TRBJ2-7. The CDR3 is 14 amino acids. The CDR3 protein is CASSLWQREYEQYF.

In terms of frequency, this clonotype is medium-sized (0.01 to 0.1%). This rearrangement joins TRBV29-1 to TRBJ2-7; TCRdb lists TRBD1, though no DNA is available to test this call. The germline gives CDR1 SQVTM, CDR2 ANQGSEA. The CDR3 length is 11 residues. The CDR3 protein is CSVGQGREQYF.

The CDR3 loop reads CASSLNPGFTEAFF. The chain links TRBV12-3 or TRBV12-4 to TRBJ1-1; TCRdb calls TRBD1, which cannot be checked without DNA. This CDR3 region has 14 residues.